These 23 T cell receptor beta chains were all obtained from the same sample, sequenced in a study of post-analysis software for immune sequencing data. Their target antigens are unknown. Each TCR beta cDNA library carried unique molecular identifiers. TCRdb recomputed calls from the PCR reads with MiXCR, one row per CDR3 protein. The sample consists of about 760,000 distinct CDR3 sequences, 30% of them appearing once. Study outcomes and limitations: Five or six TRBV segments appeared more often in patients than in controls, and TRBV5-6, TRBV5-1 and TRBV20-1 were among these.

Specimen: blood. All receptors come from a girl between 10 and 17 years old with multiple sclerosis.

In its sample, this clonotype was seen a few times. The rearrangement uses TRBV20-1 and TRBJ2-3, with 11 bases aligning to TRBD2. The CDR3 consists of 14 residues. The germline gives CDR1 DFQATT, CDR2 SNEGSKA (reference sequence). After removal of 5 bases from V and 1 base from J, the junction contained 2 bases not matched to a gene. CDR3 sequence (DNA): TGCAGTGCTGTAGCGGGAGGGGGCACAGATACGCAGTATTTT. Encoded protein: CSAVAGGGTDTQYF.

Concerning this clonotype itself: This may stem from a read error, because a much larger clone lies one nucleotide away. The chain combines TRBV7-9 with TRBJ2-7; no clear D gene. V lost 6 bases and J 0 bases, leaving 6 bases between the germline ends. Germline loops: CDR1 SEHNR, CDR2 FQNEAQ (reference sequence). The CDR3 extends over 12 amino acids. The CDR3 loop reads CASRSTSYEQYF. Written as DNA, the CDR3 is TGTGCCAGCAGGTCGACCTCCTACGAGCAGTACTTC.

The V call is TRBV20-1, the J call TRBJ2-5, with TRBD2 identical over 11 bases. Trimming took 4 bases from V and 7 from J; bases not matched to a gene: 8. This CDR3 spans 14 amino acids. CDR1 is DFQATT and CDR2 is SNEGSKA in the germline V gene (reference sequence). For the CDR3, the DNA is TGCAGTGCTAAACTAGCGGGGGTCCTCGGGACCCAGTACTTC. Protein product: CSAKLAGVLGTQYF.

This clonotype was seen repeatedly, ten times or more. The rearrangement joins TRBV20-1 to TRBJ2-5, with unresolved D. The CDR3 has 11 residues. Trimming took 7 bases from V and 4 from J, leaving 10 bases between them. The germline V gene has CDR1 DFQATT and CDR2 SNEGSKA (reference sequence). The CDR3 reads CSGGFPETQYF. CDR3 DNA sequence: TGCAGTGGAGGCTTTCCAGAGACCCAGTACTTC.

This clonotype was seen a few times. The chain has TRBV19 and TRBJ2-7; 10 bases map to TRBD2. Germline CDR1 is LNHDA and CDR2 is SQIVND (reference sequence). The junction had 9 bases not matched to a gene; V was cut back by 6 bases and J by 7 bases. CDR3 size: 14 residues. The CDR3 region has the DNA TGTGCCAGTAGGGAAGCGGGAGGGTTCGCGGAGCAGTACTTC. It specifies CASREAGGFAEQYF.

V gene TRBV10-3 combines with J gene TRBJ2-1; D gene unclear. The J call may be faulty, since TRBJ2-7 better matches the DNA end. The CDR3 totals 14 residues. Per the germline V gene, CDR1 is ENHRY and CDR2 is SYGVKD. The CDR3 spells CAIQSFGSYNEQYF. CDR3 bases: TGTGCCATCCAGTCATTTGGTTCCTACAATGAGCAGTACTTC.

The chain links TRBV4-1 to TRBJ1-5; the match to TRBD1 covers 9 bases. The ends lost 2 bases at V and 6 bases at J; junction bases unmatched: 8. Germline CDR1 reads MGHRA; CDR2 reads YSYEKL. CDR3 size: 16 residues. The CDR3 DNA is TGCGCCAGCAGCCAATTTGGGACAGGGAGCGGTCAGCCCCAGCATTTT. It encodes CASSQFGTGSGQPQHF.

A few counts support this clonotype. J is TRBJ1-4 and V is TRBV20-1; D is perhaps TRBD1 (5 bases). The CDR3 has 13 amino acids. Trimming took 3 bases from V and 4 from J, leaving 9 bases between them. Germline CDR1 DFQATT, CDR2 SNEGSKA (reference sequence). This chain's CDR3 is CSASGAGNEKLFF. Written as DNA, the CDR3 is TGCAGTGCTAGCGGGGCGGGTAATGAAAAACTGTTTTTT.

There are a few counts of this clonotype. The chain has TRBV10-3 and TRBJ2-7; weak D call: TRBD2 (6 bases). Trimming stripped 1 base from V and 0 bases from J, with 13 bases between. The CDR3 runs to 16 residues. Per germline, CDR1 ENHRY and CDR2 SYGVKD. Here the CDR3 reads CAISELGGGLSYEQYF. The DNA for the CDR3 is TGTGCCATCAGTGAGTTGGGGGGAGGCCTCTCCTACGAGCAGTACTTC.

The table lists this clonotype with a few counts. The chain joins TRBV9 to TRBJ2-6; D assignment may be TRBD1 or TRBD2 (5 bases each). Germline V gives CDR1 SGDLS, CDR2 YYNGEE. Trimming removed 2 bases at V and 4 bases at J, with 13 bases between. This CDR3 has 16 amino acids. The CDR3 DNA is TGTGCCAGCAGCGTGGGACGCTTTACAGGGGCCAACGTCCTGACTTTC. Amino acids: CASSVGRFTGANVLTF.

This clonotype was seen ten or more times. V and J are TRBV28 and TRBJ2-6; no clear D. Germline V CDR1 and CDR2: MDHEN, SYDVKM. V was pared by 3 bases and J by 0 bases, with 6 bases between. The CDR3 spans 15 residues. Here the CDR3 reads CASSFRSSGANVLTF. CDR3 nucleotides: TGTGCCAGCAGTTTCCGGAGCTCTGGGGCCAACGTCCTGACTTTC.

There are many counts of this clonotype. The chain employs TRBV29-1 and TRBJ2-1; 9 bases align to TRBD2. After removal of 6 bases from V and 4 bases from J, the junction contained 13 bases not matched to a gene. The CDR3 covers 16 residues. From germline, CDR1 is SQVTM and CDR2 ANQGSEA. In nucleotides, the CDR3 is TGCAGCGTAGATTCTGTGGGACTAGCTATTTACAATGAGCAGTTCTTC. Translating it yields CSVDSVGLAIYNEQFF.

This clonotype was seen more than once but under ten times. J is TRBJ2-3 and V is TRBV12-3 or TRBV12-4; D is unresolved. V lost 0 bases, J lost 4 bases, and 14 bases lay in between. The CDR3 spans 16 residues. CDR3 residues: CASSLAPGVSADTQYF. CDR3 nucleotide sequence: TGTGCCAGCAGTTTAGCGCCTGGGGTTTCCGCAGATACGCAGTATTTT.

As for this clonotype: Germline is not matched at one junction end, which may reflect a read error. This chain links TRBV5-1 with TRBJ2-1; 8 bases line up with TRBD2. CDR1 is SGHRS, CDR2 YFSETQ, per germline. The CDR3 runs to 15 residues. In DNA, the CDR3 is TGTGCCAGCAGCTTAGTGGCTAGCGGGTACAATGAGCAGTTCTTC. This translates into CASSLVASGYNEQFF.

The V and J genes are TRBV6-5 and TRBJ2-5, with 7 nucleotides matching TRBD2. Germline V gene data show CDR1 as MNHEY and CDR2 as SVGAGI. V lost 6 bases to trimming and J lost 12 bases; unmatched junction nucleotides: 10. The CDR3 is 12 amino acids. This chain's CDR3 is CASSERGRAEYF. The CDR3 region has the DNA TGTGCCAGCAGCGAGCGTGGGAGGGCGGAGTACTTC.

The chain joins TRBV9 to TRBJ2-7; D not certain. Trimming took 0 bases from V and 1 from J, leaving 8 bases between them. Germline CDR1 SGDLS, CDR2 YYNGEE. This CDR3 contains 14 residues. In DNA form, the CDR3 reads TGTGCCAGCAGCGTAGGGGCTAGATCCTACGAGCAGTACTTC. Its protein is CASSVGARSYEQYF.

The chain is built from TRBV3-1 and TRBJ2-7, with 7 nucleotides matching TRBD2. The V gene end was trimmed by 7 bases and the J gene end by 6 bases; junction bases not matched to a gene: 6. Per germline, CDR1 LGHDT and CDR2 YNNKEL (reference sequence). This CDR3 has 12 residues. The chain's CDR3 is CASTAGAGEQYF. CDR3 DNA: TGTGCCAGCACGGCGGGAGCGGGCGAGCAGTACTTC.

A few counts support this clonotype. The V and J genes are TRBV7-2 and TRBJ1-2; no firm D call. Trimming took 5 bases from V and 0 from J, leaving 10 bases between them. This CDR3 has 14 residues. Germline CDR1 reads SGHTA; CDR2 reads FQGNSA. In DNA form, the CDR3 reads TGTGCCAGCAGCCGCATGATTTCTAACTATGGCTACACCTTC. This translates into CASSRMISNYGYTF.

In its sample, this clonotype was seen many times. The chain is built from TRBV7-2 and TRBJ2-4; no clear D gene. The germline V gene encodes CDR1 SGHTA and CDR2 FQGNSA. The CDR3 covers 14 residues. V dropped 1 base and J dropped 5 bases, with 9 bases sitting between them. This CDR3 reads CASSLGLVQNIQYF. CDR3 nucleotides: TGTGCCAGCAGCTTAGGGCTAGTCCAAAACATTCAGTACTTC.

The table lists this clonotype with a few counts. In DNA form, the CDR3 reads TGTGCCATCAGTGAGTCAGGCGGGGGTCTTAACAATGAGCAGTTCTTC. It encodes CAISESGGGLNNEQFF. V is TRBV10-3 and J is TRBJ2-1, with 7 nucleotides matching TRBD2. Germline lookup yields CDR1 ENHRY and CDR2 SYGVKD. The CDR3 contains 16 residues. Losses at the gene ends were 0 bases for V and 5 bases for J; bases not matched to a gene: 7.

This clonotype came up a few times. The V and J genes are TRBV6-2 or TRBV6-3 and TRBJ2-7; D might be TRBD1 or TRBD2, each matching 5 bases. CDR1 and CDR2 from the germline V gene are MNHEY and SVGEGT. The CDR3 totals 17 residues. Between the trimmed V and J ends, which lost 2 bases and 2 bases, there was a span of 19 bases. The CDR3 sequence: CASSYPNPGPLTYEQYF. The CDR3 region has the DNA TGTGCCAGCAGTTACCCAAACCCGGGACCCCTTACCTACGAGCAGTACTTC.

The V call is TRBV4-1, the J call TRBJ1-5; D gene ambiguous. V lost 1 base, J lost 0 bases, and 7 bases lay in between. The CDR3 loop spans 15 amino acids. Germline V gives CDR1 MGHRA, CDR2 YSYEKL. In DNA form, the CDR3 reads TGCGCCAGCAGCCAAGGGAGCCCTAGCAATCAGCCCCAGCATTTT. Protein: CASSQGSPSNQPQHF.

This clonotype has a handful of counts. This chain uses TRBV7-2 with TRBJ2-5, with no clear D. The CDR3 is 14 residues long. CDR1 and CDR2 from the germline V gene are SGHTA and FQGNSA. Between the trimmed V and J ends, which lost 1 base and 5 bases, there was a span of 11 bases. Here the CDR3 reads CASSLGLSKETQYF. The CDR3 DNA reads as TGTGCCAGCAGCTTAGGGTTAAGTAAGGAGACCCAGTACTTC.